This T cell receptor beta chain is from a study of PD-1 blockade in classical Hodgkin lymphoma. Study at large: Once every 2 weeks, patients received intravenous nivolumab at 3 mg/kg. Findings and caveats of the study: Complete responders' baseline diversity resembled that of newly diagnosed patients.

This sample's time point: cycle 4 day 1 (C4D1), after 5 to 7 weeks of nivolumab. Each of the patients experienced relapse following autologous stem cell transplantation, and their brentuximab vedotin exposure differed. The protocol was immunoSEQ multiplex PCR, while the TCRdb copy is restricted to in-frame clones and leaves out a portion. This sample has about 93,000 clones, with around 78% found just once. On this clone: Its antigen is as yet unknown.

V was trimmed by 5 bases and J by 3 bases, leaving 14 bases between them. The germline V gene has CDR1 MNHEY and CDR2 SVGAGI. This CDR3 is built from 14 residues. J is TRBJ2-7 and V is TRBV6-5, with D tentatively TRBD1 (6 bases). The sequences come from peripheral blood mononuclear cells (PBMCs), collected before the fourth cycle of nivolumab. The sequence was collected from a human donor with classical Hodgkin lymphoma. The CDR3, as DNA: TGTGCCAGCAGTACCCGGGACACGAACTACGAGCAGTACTTC. It is translated as CASSTRDTNYEQYF.